This TCR beta chain was identified in a study of regulatory T cells in long-lasting Graves disease. Library construction for TCR beta used iRepertoire HTBI primers and Arm-PCR of CDR3 regions. TCRdb redid the calling of the multiplex PCR reads with MiXCR, one entry per CDR3 protein. This table holds a few hundred thousand distinct CDR3 sequences, approximately 15% found once. Time point specified: newly diagnosed GD, antithyroid drugs for less than 3 months. PBMC-extracted RNA yielded the TCR library. This clonotype was recorded many times. Germline loops: CDR1 MDHEN, CDR2 SYDVKM. V shed 4 bases and J shed 3 bases, with 10 bases lying between them. CDR3 length equals 14 residues. This sample also appeared in a second study, on T cells in Graves' hyperthyroidism and ophthalmopathy.

This TCR was sampled from a middle-aged woman with Graves disease. The specimen comprised peripheral blood mononuclear cells (PBMCs), sampled at new diagnosis, from a patient treated with antithyroid drugs. The gene calls are TRBV28 and TRBJ2-1; D unclear. As DNA, the CDR3 is TGTGCCAGCAGTTCTCGGGCCAGCTACAATGAGCAGTTCTTC. Translation gives CASSSRASYNEQFF.